The 26 T cell receptor beta chains below were found in one sample sequenced in a study of blood T cell repertoires in COVID-19. Only in-frame clones appear in the TCRdb table, and some are missing; sequencing was by immunoSEQ multiplex PCR. The table has about 300,000 clones, roughly 90% seen once. The sample consisted of PBMCs or T cells enriched from blood (not recorded which). The receptors derive from a woman in her twenties or thirties who had recovered from COVID-19.

The J gene is TRBJ1-6, the V gene TRBV11-2; weak D call: TRBD1 (6 bases). CDR3 size: 15 residues. CDR1 is SGHAT and CDR2 is FQNNGV in the germline V gene. Trimming left V 2 bases short and J 5 bases short, with 10 bases between. CDR3 sequence reads: CASSLLGQNNSPLHF. CDR3 sequence (DNA): TGTGCCAGCAGCTTACTCGGACAGAATAATTCACCCCTCCACTTT.

The chain links TRBV4-3 to TRBJ2-1; 11 positions match TRBD2. Germline V CDR1 and CDR2: LGHNA, YSLEER. The length of the CDR3 is 19 residues. Unmatched junction bases numbered 11, after V lost 2 bases and J lost 2 bases. The CDR3, as DNA: TGCGCCAGCAGCCAAAAAGTCACTAGCGGGAGAGGTGCCTACAATGAGCAGTTCTTC. It specifies CASSQKVTSGRGAYNEQFF.

The chain links TRBV14 to TRBJ2-3, with 9 bases fitting TRBD2. There are 16 residues in the CDR3. Looked up from germline, CDR1 is SGHDN and CDR2 is FVKESK. V was clipped by 1 base and J by 1 base; unmatched bases: 3. CDR3 bases: TGTGCCAGCAGCCAAGGATTAGCGGGGGGCACAGATACGCAGTATTTT. It is translated as CASSQGLAGGTDTQYF.

This chain connects TRBV27 to TRBJ2-2; 7 positions agree with TRBD2. The CDR3 loop spans 14 amino acids. J lost 6 bases, V lost 4 bases, and 5 bases had no gene match. Germline V gene lookup returns CDR1 MNHEY and CDR2 SMNVEV (reference sequence). The DNA for the CDR3 is TGTGCCAGCAGTTCACGGGAGGAGGCCGGGGAGCTGTTTTTT. It encodes CASSSREEAGELFF.

The chain has TRBV5-4 and TRBJ2-1, with 7 bases identical to TRBD2. Trimming took 0 bases from V and 0 from J; bases not matched to a gene: 12. This CDR3 spans 19 amino acids. CDR1 is SGHNT, CDR2 YYREEE, per germline (reference sequence). As DNA, the CDR3 is TGTGCCAGCAGCTTGGAGGGTGCTGTGGGCGGGAGCTCCTACAATGAGCAGTTCTTC. Its protein is CASSLEGAVGGSSYNEQFF. Using reference TRBV5-4 and TRBJ2-1 for the parts outside the CDR3, the full variable domain is ETGVTQSPTHLIKTRGQQVTLRCSSQSGHNTVSWYQQALGQGPQFIFQYYREEENGRGNFPPRFSGLQFPNYSSELNVNALELDDSALYLCASSLEGAVGGSSYNEQFFGPGTRLTVL.

This clone was seen only once. The chain is built from TRBV11-1 and TRBJ2-7, with TRBD2 identical over 8 bases. Germline-derived CDR1 and CDR2 are SGHAT and FQDESV (reference sequence). This CDR3 region has 14 residues. V dropped 5 bases and J dropped 3; count of bases not matched to a gene: 6. This CDR3 reads CASSGIAGFYEQYF. The CDR3, as DNA: TGTGCCAGCAGCGGAATAGCGGGGTTCTACGAGCAGTACTTC.

This chain uses TRBV2 with TRBJ2-3, with D possibly TRBD2 on 6 matching bases. Trimming stripped 6 bases from V and 0 bases from J, with 10 bases between. The CDR3 consists of 14 residues. Germline CDR1 and CDR2: SNHLY and FYNNEI. The CDR3 sequence: CASRASGSTDTQYF. The DNA for the CDR3 is TGTGCCAGCAGAGCCAGCGGGAGCACAGATACGCAGTATTTT. Full variable domain (rest looked up from reference TRBV2 and TRBJ2-3): EPEVTQTPSHQVTQMGQEVILRCVPISNHLYFYWYRQILGQKVEFLVSFYNNEISEKSEIFDDQFSVERPDGSNFTLKIRSTKLEDSAMYFCASRASGSTDTQYFGPGTRLTVL.

J is TRBJ1-5 and V is TRBV5-6; 8 nucleotides match TRBD1. The CDR3 sequence is 16 residues long. With 0 bases clipped from V and 1 base from J, the junction kept 3 bases outside the gene matches. The germline V gene encodes CDR1 SGHDT and CDR2 YYEEEE. CDR3 sequence (DNA): TGTGCCAGCAGCTTGGGGCAGGGGGCGAGCAATCAGCCCCAGCATTTT. This translates into CASSLGQGASNQPQHF.

The gene calls are TRBV4-3 and TRBJ2-1; 7 nucleotides agree with TRBD2. The J segment lost 7 bases and the V segment lost 1 base, leaving 7 bases of the junction unmatched. The CDR3 extends over 15 amino acids. Germline V lookup: CDR1 LGHNA, CDR2 YSLEER. The CDR3 DNA reads as TGCGCCAGCAGCCAAGGGGCTAGCGGCAGAAATGAGCAGTTCTTC. It specifies CASSQGASGRNEQFF.

V is TRBV13 and J is TRBJ2-7; the match to TRBD2 covers 8 bases. Germline CDR1 PRHDT, CDR2 FYEKMQ (reference sequence). J gave up 5 bases and V 2 bases, and 8 bases lay outside the gene matches. The CDR3 sequence is 15 residues long. CDR3 loop: CASSLRTSGSHEQYF. CDR3 DNA: TGTGCCAGCAGCTTAAGGACGAGCGGGAGCCACGAGCAGTACTTC.

The gene calls are TRBV13 and TRBJ2-6, with D possibly matching TRBD1 (6 bases). Germline CDR1 reads PRHDT; CDR2 reads FYEKMQ (reference sequence). The CDR3 covers 14 residues. V was trimmed by 0 bases and J by 13 bases, leaving 13 bases between them. The CDR3 sequence is CASSLGQGKRVLTF. DNA for the CDR3: TGTGCCAGCAGCTTAGGACAGGGTAAAAGAGTCCTGACTTTC.

The V and J genes are TRBV10-2 and TRBJ1-1; 7 positions agree with TRBD1. Germline V gene data show CDR1 as WSHSY and CDR2 as SAAADI. The CDR3 sequence is 16 residues long. V shed 7 bases, J shed 1 base, and the junction held 12 bases outside the gene matches. CDR3 loop: CASMLLSTGWNTEAFF. In DNA, the CDR3 is TGCGCCAGCATGCTCCTTTCGACAGGGTGGAACACTGAAGCTTTCTTT.

On this clone itself: The same CDR3 arises from other DNA sequences in this sample as well. The chain uses TRBV18 and TRBJ1-1; no definite D call. This CDR3 is 14 amino acids long. Germline loops: CDR1 KGHSH, CDR2 LQKENI. Trimming took 0 bases from V and 1 from J, leaving 6 bases between them. Here the CDR3 reads CASSPPGGNTEAFF. The CDR3 DNA reads TGTGCCAGCTCACCACCGGGAGGGAACACTGAAGCTTTCTTT.

This sequence joins TRBV18 and TRBJ1-4; perhaps TRBD1 as D (6 bases). Germline assignment: CDR1 KGHSH and CDR2 LQKENI. V was shortened by 4 bases and J by 4 bases, with 13 bases between the two germline ends. CDR3 length: 15 residues. The CDR3 bases are TGTGCCAGCTCACTGAACAGGGATGATAATGAAAAACTGTTTTTT. The encoded protein is CASSLNRDDNEKLFF.

This clone has just one count. The chain uses TRBV5-4 and TRBJ2-7, with D tentatively TRBD1 (6 bases). The CDR3 runs to 14 residues. Deletions cut 4 bases from V and 2 bases from J, with 13 bases between. Germline-derived CDR1 and CDR2 are SGHNT and YYREEE (reference sequence). The CDR3 sequence: CASSTGQRTYEQYF. DNA for the CDR3: TGTGCCAGCAGCACGGGACAAAGAACCTACGAGCAGTACTTC.

This clone appeared once. The chain combines TRBV27 with TRBJ1-5; D is possibly TRBD1 (5 bases). The CDR3 consists of 15 residues. Trimming cost V 3 bases and J 3 bases, with 12 bases left between them. Germline V gene data show CDR1 as MNHEY and CDR2 as SMNVEV (reference sequence). CDR3 sequence reads: CASSLVGGANQPQHF. As DNA, the CDR3 is TGTGCCAGCAGTTTGGTGGGGGGTGCCAATCAGCCCCAGCATTTT.

The chain is built from TRBV7-9 and TRBJ1-4, with 10 bases matching TRBD1. This CDR3 region has 18 residues. The V segment lost 5 bases and the J segment 0 bases; nucleotides outside the gene matches: 9. Germline values: CDR1 SEHNR, CDR2 FQNEAQ (reference sequence). As DNA, the CDR3 is TGTGCCAGCAGCCGTGGGCGGGGACAGGGGACAACTAATGAAAAACTGTTTTTT. This encodes CASSRGRGQGTTNEKLFF.

The genes are TRBV5-1 and TRBJ1-2; 9 positions agree with TRBD1. The V and J ends lost 4 bases and 6 bases, in that order; junction bases with no gene match: 10. The CDR3 length is 15 residues. The V gene's germline CDR1 is SGHRS and CDR2 YFSETQ. DNA for the CDR3: TGCGCCAGCAGCATCAGGACAGGGGAGTTGAATGGCTACACCTTC. Its translation is CASSIRTGELNGYTF. The whole variable domain, filled in from reference TRBV5-1 and TRBJ1-2, reads KAGVTQTPRYLIKTRGQQVTLSCSPISGHRSVSWYQQTPGQGLQFLFEYFSETQRNKGNFPGRFSGRQFSNSRSEMNVSTLELGDSALYLCASSIRTGELNGYTFGSGTRLTVV.

This sequence joins TRBV3-1 (or the pseudogene TRBV3-2) and TRBJ2-7; D is unclear. Germline CDR1 reads LGHDT; CDR2 reads YNNKEL (reference sequence). The CDR3 consists of 13 residues. Trimming removed 0 bases at V and 6 bases at J, with 9 bases between. The CDR3 sequence: CASSQDELREQYF. The CDR3 DNA sequence: TGTGCCAGCAGCCAAGATGAGCTTCGCGAGCAGTACTTC.

CDR3 sequence (DNA): TGTGCCAGCAGTTCGAGCTCCTATAATTCACCCCTCCACTTT. Residues: CASSSSSYNSPLHF. The rearrangement uses TRBV6-5 and TRBJ1-6; no clear D gene. V was shortened by 4 bases and J by 0 bases, with 4 bases between the two germline ends. This CDR3 is built from 14 residues. Germline CDR1 and CDR2: MNHEY and SVGAGI.

The chain joins TRBV28 to TRBJ1-1; a possible D gene is TRBD1 (5 bases). The CDR3 is 17 residues long. CDR1 and CDR2 from the germline V gene are MDHEN and SYDVKM. Trimming took off 5 bases at V and 4 bases at J, with 23 bases between the two ends. CDR3 protein: CASSPPGGLGAGTEAFF. CDR3 nucleotides: TGTGCCAGCAGTCCGCCCGGGGGATTAGGCGCGGGCACTGAAGCTTTCTTT.

CDR3 nucleotide sequence: TGCGCCAGCAGCCAAGGGTGGAAGACAGGGGGATTTGTCAATGAGCAGTTCTTC. Amino acids: CASSQGWKTGGFVNEQFF. V gene TRBV4-3 combines with J gene TRBJ2-1, with 9 bases matching TRBD1. Germline V lookup: CDR1 LGHNA, CDR2 YSLEER. The CDR3 covers 18 residues. Unmatched junction bases numbered 13, after V lost 1 base and J lost 6 bases.

The chain joins TRBV6-5 to TRBJ2-1, with TRBD1 matching over 11 bases. Germline assignment: CDR1 MNHEY and CDR2 SVGAGI. Losses at the gene ends were 4 bases for V and 5 bases for J; bases not matched to a gene: 7. The CDR3 has 16 amino acids. CDR3 sequence reads: CASSSTGTGGNNEQFF. DNA of the CDR3: TGTGCCAGCAGTTCCACCGGGACAGGGGGGAACAATGAGCAGTTCTTC.

This clone was observed a single time. V gene TRBV27 combines with J gene TRBJ1-2; unclear D gene. Germline V lookup: CDR1 MNHEY, CDR2 SMNVEV (reference sequence). CDR3 length: 14 amino acids. V was shortened by 4 bases and J by 7 bases, with 16 bases between the two germline ends. The CDR3 loop is CASSSTSPTTGYTF. The CDR3 region has the DNA TGTGCCAGCAGTTCTACGAGCCCAACCACTGGCTACACCTTC.

The V call is TRBV5-1, the J call TRBJ2-7; TRBD1 might be the D (5 bases). V was trimmed by 4 bases and J by 8 bases, leaving 16 bases between them. This CDR3 is 13 amino acids long. Germline loops: CDR1 SGHRS, CDR2 YFSETQ. CDR3 nucleotides: TGCGCCAGCAGCCGAGAGGACACTTTAAAGCAGTACTTC. Its protein product is CASSREDTLKQYF.

This clone showed up just once. V and J are TRBV3-1 (or the pseudogene TRBV3-2) and TRBJ2-1; 8 bases are shared with TRBD1. The V and J ends lost 0 bases and 10 bases, in that order; junction bases with no gene match: 8. The V gene's germline CDR1 is LGHDT and CDR2 YNNKEL (reference sequence). The CDR3 consists of 15 residues. CDR3 DNA sequence: TGTGCCAGCAGCCAAGAACGGCAGGGGGCGTACGAGCAGTTCTTC. Amino acids: CASSQERQGAYEQFF.